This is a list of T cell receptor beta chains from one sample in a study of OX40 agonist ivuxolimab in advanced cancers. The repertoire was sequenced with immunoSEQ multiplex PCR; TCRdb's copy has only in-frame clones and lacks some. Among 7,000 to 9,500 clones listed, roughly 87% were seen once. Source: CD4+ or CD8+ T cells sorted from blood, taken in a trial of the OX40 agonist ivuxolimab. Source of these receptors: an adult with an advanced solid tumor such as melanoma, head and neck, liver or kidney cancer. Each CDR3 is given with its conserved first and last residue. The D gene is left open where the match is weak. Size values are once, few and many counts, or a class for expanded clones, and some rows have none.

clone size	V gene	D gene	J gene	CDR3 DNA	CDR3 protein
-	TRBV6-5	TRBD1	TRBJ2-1	TGTGCCAGCAGCCAGACAGGGGGCGGGGCGGGGGAGCAGTTCTTC	CASSQTGGGAGEQFF
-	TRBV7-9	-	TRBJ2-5	TGTGCCAGCAGCTTAGCTTTGGGGTTCGAGACCCAGTACTTC	CASSLALGFETQYF
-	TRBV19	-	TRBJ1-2	TGTGCCAGTAGTATAGATCGCTCAATCTACAGGGTCTATGGCTACACCTTC	CASSIDRSIYRVYGYTF
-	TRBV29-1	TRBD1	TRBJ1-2	TGCAGCGGTCGAGACCCTACCGGGACAGTCGGCTACACCTTC	CSGRDPTGTVGYTF
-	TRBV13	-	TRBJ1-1	TGTGCCAGCAGCCTTGGCAGGGGCACTGAAGCTTTCTTT	CASSLGRGTEAFF
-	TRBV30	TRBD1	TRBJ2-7	TGTGCCTGGATGGAGGGACAGGGCTTTTACGAGCAGTACTTC	CAWMEGQGFYEQYF
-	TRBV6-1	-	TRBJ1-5	TGTGCCAGCAGTGAAGCAGGACTCGATCAGCCCCAGCATTTT	CASSEAGLDQPQHF
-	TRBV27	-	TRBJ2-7	TGTGCCAGCAGTTTCGGGGGGCCCTCCTACGAGCAGTACTTC	CASSFGGPSYEQYF
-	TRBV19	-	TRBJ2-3	TGTGCCAGTAGTATGATGGGGGAGCCAGATACGCAGTATTTT	CASSMMGEPDTQYF
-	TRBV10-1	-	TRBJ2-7	TGCGCCAGCAGTGGGCCGAACACCTACGAGCAGTACTTC	CASSGPNTYEQYF
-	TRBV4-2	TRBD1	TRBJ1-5	TGTGCCAGCAAACCGACAGGGGAAGGTCAGCCCCAGCATTTT	CASKPTGEGQPQHF
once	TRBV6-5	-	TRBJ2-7	TGTGCCAGCAGTTTTGGGGGACCCTATTACGAGCAGTACTTC	CASSFGGPYYEQYF
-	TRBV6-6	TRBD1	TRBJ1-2	TGTGCCAGCAGTTACTCCGGACAGGGGATTGGCTACACCTTC	CASSYSGQGIGYTF
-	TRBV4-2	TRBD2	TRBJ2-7	TGTGCCAGCAGCCAAGATCCGGGGACTAGCGGACACGAGCAGTACTTC	CASSQDPGTSGHEQYF
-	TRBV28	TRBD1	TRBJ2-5	TGTGCCAGCACCCTAGGGGCAGGGGGATTGGAGACCCAGTACTTC	CASTLGAGGLETQYF
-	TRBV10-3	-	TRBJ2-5	TGTGCCATCAGTGAGTCTGGTAATCACGGGGGGACCCAGTACTTC	CAISESGNHGGTQYF
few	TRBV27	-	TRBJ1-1	TGTGCCAGCAGAATGTCGGGGGCCGGCTCTGAAGCTTTCTTT	CASRMSGAGSEAFF
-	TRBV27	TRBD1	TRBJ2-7	TGTGCCAGCAGTTGGTGGGGACAGTCTCGCGAGCAGTACTTC	CASSWWGQSREQYF
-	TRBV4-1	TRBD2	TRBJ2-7	TGCGCCAGCAGCCAACTCGGACTAGCGGTAATGCAGTACTTC	CASSQLGLAVMQYF
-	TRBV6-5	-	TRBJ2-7	TGTGCCAGCAGTTACCCCATGGGGGAGCAGTACTTC	CASSYPMGEQYF
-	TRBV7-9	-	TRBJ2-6	TGTGCCAGCAGCGGGGGGGCCAACGTCCTGACTTTC	CASSGGANVLTF
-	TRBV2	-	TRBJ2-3	TGTGCCAGCAGTTGGACACCGACAGATACGCAGTATTTT	CASSWTPTDTQYF
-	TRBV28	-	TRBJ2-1	TGTGCCAGCAGTTTAGCCGCGGGGTCGCAGTTCTTC	CASSLAAGSQFF
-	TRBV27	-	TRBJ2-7	TGTGCCAGCAGTCTCGACAGCCTCTCCTACGAGCAGTACTTC	CASSLDSLSYEQYF
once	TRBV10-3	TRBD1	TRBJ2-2	TGTGCCATCAGTGAGGGTACGACAGGGGTTTGGACCGGGGAGCTGTTTTTT	CAISEGTTGVWTGELFF
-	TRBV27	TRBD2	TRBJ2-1	TGTGCCAGCAGTTTCGGGGGGTACAATGAGCAGTTCTTC	CASSFGGYNEQFF
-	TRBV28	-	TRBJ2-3	TGTGCCAGCAGTTTATCCTGGGGAGATACGCAGTATTTT	CASSLSWGDTQYF
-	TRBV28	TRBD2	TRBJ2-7	TGTGCCAGCAGTTTGCTAGCGGGGGCCCCAAGCTCCTACGAGCAGTACTTC	CASSLLAGAPSSYEQYF
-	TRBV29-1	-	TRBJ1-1	TGCAGCTTCTCTCGACAGATGAACACTGAAGCTTTCTTT	CSFSRQMNTEAFF
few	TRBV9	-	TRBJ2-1	TGTGCCAGCAGCGTGGGAGCGAACAATGAGCAGTTCTTC	CASSVGANNEQFF
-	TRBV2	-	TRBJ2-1	TGTGCCAGCAGTGAAATCGAGAGCTCCTACAATGAGCAGTTCTTC	CASSEIESSYNEQFF
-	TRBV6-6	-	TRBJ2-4	TGTGCCAGCAGTGCATATAGTGGGACATCTTTC	CASSAYSGTSF
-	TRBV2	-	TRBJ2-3	TGTGCCAGCAGTGTGCTCGACAGTGCTAGCACAGATACGCAGTATTTT	CASSVLDSASTDTQYF
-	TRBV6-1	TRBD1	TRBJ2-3	TGTGCCAGCAGTGAGGGGAGACAGGGGCTCCTCACAGATACGCAGTATTTT	CASSEGRQGLLTDTQYF
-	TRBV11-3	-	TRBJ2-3	TGTGCCAGCAGCCCAGGTGGGGGGCCGTCGTGGGGCACAGATACGCAGTATTTT	CASSPGGGPSWGTDTQYF
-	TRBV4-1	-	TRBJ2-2	TGCGCCAGCAGCCAAGTGTCTGGGCGCACCGGGGAGCTGTTTTTT	CASSQVSGRTGELFF
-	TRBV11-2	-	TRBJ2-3	TGTGCCAGCAGCTCTAGACACCTTCCGCAAGATACGCAGTATTTT	CASSSRHLPQDTQYF
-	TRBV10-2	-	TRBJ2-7	TGCGCCAGCAGTGAAGGAGGGGTTGGCTCCTACGAGCAGTACTTC	CASSEGGVGSYEQYF
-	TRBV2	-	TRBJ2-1	TGTGCCAGCAGTGAAGACTATACAAATGAGCAGTTCTTC	CASSEDYTNEQFF
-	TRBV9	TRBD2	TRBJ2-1	TGTGCCAGCAGCGTAGGAGGGGGGACTAGTGCCAATGAGCAGTTCTTC	CASSVGGGTSANEQFF
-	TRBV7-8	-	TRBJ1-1	TGTGCCAGCAGCTTAGTAGGCGGATCGCATGAAGCTTTCTTT	CASSLVGGSHEAFF
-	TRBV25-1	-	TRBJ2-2	TGTGCCAGCAGCTACAGGGCCGGGGAGCTGTTTTTT	CASSYRAGELFF
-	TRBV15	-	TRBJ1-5	TGTGCCACCAGCACCACCGGGACGGATAGCAATCAGCCCCAGCATTTT	CATSTTGTDSNQPQHF
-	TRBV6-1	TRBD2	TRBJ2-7	TGTGCCAGCAGTGAAAGGGCGGCTAGCGGGACGGTCTCCTACGAGCAGTACTTC	CASSERAASGTVSYEQYF
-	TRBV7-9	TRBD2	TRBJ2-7	TGTGCCAGCACACCGGGACTAGGGAACGGAGAGCAGTACTTC	CASTPGLGNGEQYF
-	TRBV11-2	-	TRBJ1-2	TGTGCCAGCAGCCGTCAGGGGACCTCTAACTATGGCTACACCTTC	CASSRQGTSNYGYTF
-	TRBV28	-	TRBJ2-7	TGTGCCAGCAGTTTAAGGGGGATCCTCTACGAGCAGTACTTC	CASSLRGILYEQYF
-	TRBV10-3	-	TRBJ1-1	TGTGCCAGCAGTTACGGGGGTCAGGCGGAAGCTTTCTTT	CASSYGGQAEAFF
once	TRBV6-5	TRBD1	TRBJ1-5	TGTGCCAGCAGTTTTGGACAGGGCAGCCAGCCCCAGCATTTT	CASSFGQGSQPQHF
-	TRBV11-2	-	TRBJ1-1	TGTGCCAGCAGCCGTAACGTCCGCACTGAAGCTTTCTTT	CASSRNVRTEAFF
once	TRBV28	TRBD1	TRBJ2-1	TGTGCCAGCAGGCCGGGACAGGGGAACAATGAGCAGTTCTTC	CASRPGQGNNEQFF
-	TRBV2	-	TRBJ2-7	TGTGCCAGCAGTGAAGGGCCTTCCTCCTACGAGCAGTACTTC	CASSEGPSSYEQYF
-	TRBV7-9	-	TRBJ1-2	TGTGCCAGCAGCACTGCTACAGGTCTTTGGGATGGCTACACCTTC	CASSTATGLWDGYTF
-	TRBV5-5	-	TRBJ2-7	TGTGCCAGCAGCTTCGGGACCGCATACGAGCAGTACTTC	CASSFGTAYEQYF
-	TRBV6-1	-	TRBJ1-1	TGTGCCAGCAGTTACGGTCCTGAAGCTTTCTTT	CASSYGPEAFF
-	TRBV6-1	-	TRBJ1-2	TGTGCCAGCAGTTCCGTAGGGGGGTATGGCTACACCTTC	CASSSVGGYGYTF
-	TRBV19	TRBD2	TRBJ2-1	TGTGCCAGTAGTATAGAGAGACTAGCGGGATCGGCCTCCAATGAGCAGTTCTTC	CASSIERLAGSASNEQFF